This T cell receptor beta chain emerged from a study of CD8 T cells in ankylosing spondylitis. Overall study results and limits: Peripheral blood samples showed relatively rare disease-linked clones, and these clones were CD8+. It was reported that disease-linked clones were significantly enriched in matched ankylosing spondylitis synovial fluid. Seemingly characteristic of ankylosing spondylitis blood was a TCR beta motif consisting of several highly homologous variants.

This clonotype was counted ten times or more. The antigen is not known. Library preparation for TCR beta used quantitative 5'-RACE with molecular barcodes. TCRdb re-called the 5' RACE reads through MiXCR, storing one row per CDR3 protein. This table has some 250,000 distinct CDR3 sequences, around 11% appearing once. This CDR3 is built from 14 residues. With 6 bases removed from V and 5 bases from J, the gap between germline ends came to 15 bases. The germline V gene has CDR1 MNHNS and CDR2 SASEGT. The V gene is TRBV6-1, the J gene TRBJ2-3; D is perhaps TRBD2 (6 bases). The receptor was isolated from a male donor with ankylosing spondylitis or in good health (not recorded which). Sequenced sample: blood, either unsorted or a sorted T cell fraction (not recorded which). Here the CDR3 reads CASRPLLGGDTQYF. CDR3 nucleotide sequence: TGTGCCAGCAGACCTCTTCTGGGGGGAGATACGCAGTATTTT.